This T cell receptor (beta chain) was captured by sequencing in a study of shared clonotypes between healthy human individuals. Whole-study results and caveats: Rarefaction indicated that sorted-subset sequencing remained incomplete although depth was large.

CD45RO-negative, CCR7-selected cells formed the naive CD8 fraction, which excluded terminally differentiated effector memory CD45RA+ cells. Adult Caucasians living in Nashville, Tennessee made up all of the donors. Sequencing was at deep level. TCRdb keeps only in-frame clones here, not all; method: immunoSEQ multiplex PCR. The sample lists millions of clones, about 95% occurring once. Notes on this clone: Its specificity is unknown.

This TCR derives from a man younger than 35 in good health. Material for sequencing was naive CD8+ T cells sorted from blood.

This CDR3 reads CASSPGGNRGQTVWRETQYF. The CDR3 region has the DNA TGTGCCAGCAGCCCGGGGGGGAACAGGGGCCAGACAGTCTGGAGGGAGACCCAGTACTTC. The genes are TRBV27 and TRBJ2-5; the D gene is possibly TRBD2 (8 bases). The germline V gene has CDR1 MNHEY and CDR2 SMNVEV (reference sequence). The ends were cut back, 6 bases at V and 5 bases at J, with 34 bases in the middle. The CDR3 covers 20 residues.